This record concerns one T cell receptor beta chain sequence. No antigen is known for it. Base-call qualities are not available, and no considerably larger clone is one nucleotide away. TCRbeta CDR3 regions were amplified from genomic DNA by means of the immunoSEQ Assay, a bias-controlled multiplex PCR. The source study handled its data this way. Nucleated cell counts per sample were estimated from amplification of reference gene primers within the assay. Sequence reads were collapsed and filtered to measure the absolute abundance of every unique TCRbeta CDR3 rearrangement. For each sample, productive Simpson clonality was calculated as the square root of Simpson's diversity index over productive rearrangements. Imported from immuneACCESS, the table was reduced by TCRdb to in-frame sequences with V and J called. These copies leave out some clones; in studies compared against another copy, an unresolved V gene accounts for under half, and the cause of the remainder is not known. V, J and clone size are those of that table, while D and trimming were read from the DNA. In this sample the table shows about 80,000 clones, roughly 80% of which occur a single time. Approximately 39% of the sample lies in the top ten.

Sequences SGHRS (CDR1) and YFSETQ (CDR2) are obtained from the germline V gene. The CDR3, cysteine through phenylalanine, is 15 amino acids long. The CDR3 DNA has 45 bases and is translated from base 1. Trimming at the junction amounts to 5 bases on V and 5 bases on J, and the germline ends lie 16 bases apart. These data come from a study of blood T cell repertoires in COVID-19 (dated by TCRdb to 2019 to 2021). Some background on the complete study: Samples covering the acute and convalescent phases of COVID-19 were provided by collaborators in the United States, Italy and Spain. Subjects who had been exposed to COVID-19, were actively infected with it, or had recovered from it provided the deeply sampled blood TCRbeta repertoires that made up the dataset. The repertoires were made available in a free public database intended to serve as a resource for research on the immune response to SARS-CoV-2. The sample metadata nearly always contained a de-identified subject ID, COVID-19 status, age in years and sex. The prospective study material was composed of cDNA or gDNA derived from T cells, B-cell-depleted T cells, or PBMCs. The samples were drawn from two sources: the first 160 participants of the ongoing ImmuneRACE study, and 1,200 or so subjects contributed by 6 global collaborators. Where available, HLA class I and class II types were obtained from metadata supplied by the sample provider rather than from assay-based typing. General conclusions and limits of the study: The quantity of clinical and demographic metadata differed by source and by participant and was supplied without curation.

Whole blood was collected in K2EDTA tubes by collaborating institutions according to the institutions' own protocols. For TCRbeta analysis, collaborators shipped samples as frozen whole blood, isolated PBMCs, or DNA extracted from either of those sample types. Sequenced sample: peripheral blood. This clonotype originated in a woman aged 70-85 years with acute or convalescent COVID-19. This receptor chain uses TRBV5-1 and TRBJ1-4, with no D gene named confidently. The sequenced DNA: TGCGCCAGCAGTATGACGACCGTCGGGAATGAAAAACTGTTTTTT. Translated, it gives CASSMTTVGNEKLFF. Joined to the reference TRBV5-1 and TRBJ1-4 proteins, this CDR3 gives the full variable domain: KAGVTQTPRYLIKTRGQQVTLSCSPISGHRSVSWYQQTPGQGLQFLFEYFSETQRNKGNFPGRFSGRQFSNSRSEMNVSTLELGDSALYLCASSMTTVGNEKLFFGSGTQLSVL.